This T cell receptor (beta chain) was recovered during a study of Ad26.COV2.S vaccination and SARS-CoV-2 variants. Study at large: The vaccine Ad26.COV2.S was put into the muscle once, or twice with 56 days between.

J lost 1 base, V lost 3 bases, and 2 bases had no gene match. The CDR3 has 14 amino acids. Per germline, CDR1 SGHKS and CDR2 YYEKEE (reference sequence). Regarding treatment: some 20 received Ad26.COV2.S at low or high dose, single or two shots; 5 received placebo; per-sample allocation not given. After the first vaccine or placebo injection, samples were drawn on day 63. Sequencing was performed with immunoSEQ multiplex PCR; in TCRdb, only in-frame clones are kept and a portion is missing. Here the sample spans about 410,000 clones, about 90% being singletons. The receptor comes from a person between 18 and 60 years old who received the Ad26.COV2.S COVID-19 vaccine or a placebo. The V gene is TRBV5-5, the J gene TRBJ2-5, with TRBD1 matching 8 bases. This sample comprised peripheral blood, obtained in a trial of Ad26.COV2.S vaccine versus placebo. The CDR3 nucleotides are TGTGCCAGCAGCTGGGGGACAGGCCAAGAGACCCAGTACTTC. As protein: CASSWGTGQETQYF.